These T cell receptor beta chains were read from a single sample in a study of human T cells and chemical hapten exposure. TCRdb reprocessed the RACE reads via MiXCR and lists one record per CDR3 protein. The data hold about 290,000 distinct CDR3 sequences, with roughly 7.4% observed a single time. The sequenced sample was whole blood, obtained in connection with sensitization to the hapten diphenylcyclopropenone (DPC). The receptors shown here come from a man between 18 and 29 years old with alopecia areata. Some clones in this sample may be carry-over from other donors' samples. CDR3s include the opening cysteine and the closing phenylalanine or tryptophan.

v_call cdr3_aa
TRBV10-3 CAISESRTIIDNEQFF
TRBV6-4 CASSDSDSGGARQFF
TRBV20-1 CSAKWHRDRINQPQHF
TRBV6-5 CASSPRPESPLHF
TRBV10-3 CAISDAGQTIYTQYF
TRBV12-3/TRBV12-4 CASSLGAVAHDYGYTF
TRBV10-3 CAISDRGPEAFF
TRBV28 CASSYRGKTQPQHF
TRBV12-3/TRBV12-4 CASSLSGATGELFF
TRBV2 CASSEGIIAFF
TRBV14 CASSPHLYGELFF
TRBV11-2 CASSLTGGRNTEAFF